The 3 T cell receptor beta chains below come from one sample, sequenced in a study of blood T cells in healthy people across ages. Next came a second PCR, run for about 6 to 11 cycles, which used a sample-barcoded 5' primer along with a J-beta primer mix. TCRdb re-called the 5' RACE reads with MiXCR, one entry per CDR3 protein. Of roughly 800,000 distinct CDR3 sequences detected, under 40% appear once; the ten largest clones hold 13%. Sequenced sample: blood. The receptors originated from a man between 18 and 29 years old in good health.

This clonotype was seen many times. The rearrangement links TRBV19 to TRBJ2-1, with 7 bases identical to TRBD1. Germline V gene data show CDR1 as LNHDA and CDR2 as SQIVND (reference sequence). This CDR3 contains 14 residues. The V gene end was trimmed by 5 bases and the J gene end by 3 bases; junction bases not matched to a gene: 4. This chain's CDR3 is CASSSAGGYNEQFF. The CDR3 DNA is TGTGCCAGTAGTTCAGCAGGGGGCTACAATGAGCAGTTCTTC.

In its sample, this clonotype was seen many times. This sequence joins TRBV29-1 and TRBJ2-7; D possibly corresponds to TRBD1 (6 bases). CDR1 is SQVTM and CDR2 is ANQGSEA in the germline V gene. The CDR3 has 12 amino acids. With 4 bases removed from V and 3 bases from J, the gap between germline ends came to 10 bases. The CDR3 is CSVGTGFYEQYF. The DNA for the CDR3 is TGCAGCGTTGGAACAGGGTTCTACGAGCAGTACTTC.

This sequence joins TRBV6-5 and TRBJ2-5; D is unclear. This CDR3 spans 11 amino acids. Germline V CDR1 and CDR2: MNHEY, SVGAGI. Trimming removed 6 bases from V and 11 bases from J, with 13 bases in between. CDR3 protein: CASSRASQQYF. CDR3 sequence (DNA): TGTGCCAGCAGCCGGGCCTCCCAGCAGTACTTC.